This T cell receptor (beta chain) was found in a study of brain T cells in children with intractable seizures. Time point denoted: blood from clinic visit 5 months post-surgery; TSC patient then seizure free. Looked up from germline, CDR1 is WNHNN and CDR2 is SYGVQD (reference sequence). This CDR3 has 12 amino acids. The V end lost 0 bases, the J end lost 10 bases, and 7 bases lay between the germline ends. Here immunoSEQ multiplex PCR was the method, and the copy in TCRdb shows in-frame clones only, minus some. The sample carries about 340,000 clones, approximately 93% recorded once. This chain connects TRBV10-1 to TRBJ2-1; D perhaps matches TRBD1 (6 bases). The TCR originated in a boy in the first two years of life with tuberous sclerosis and intractable seizures. The sample here was peripheral blood, taken less than 6 months after surgery. The CDR3 region is CASSESGQEQFF. The CDR3 bases are TGCGCCAGCAGTGAGTCGGGACAAGAGCAGTTCTTC.